These T cell receptor beta chains were read from a single sample in a study of cytomegalovirus exposure and HLA in healthy donors. The protocol was immunoSEQ multiplex PCR, while the TCRdb copy is restricted to in-frame clones and leaves out a portion. The data contain some 150,000 clones, roughly 80% of them singletons. The sequencing input was PBMCs. Receptors originate from a woman under 30 in good health and CMV-seronegative. The CDR3 runs from the conserved cysteine through the conserved F or W. D genes are given only for firm matches.

cdr3_aa cdr3_nt j_call d_call v_call cdr3_length
CASSATGEEAGNTIYF TGTGCCAGCAGTGCTACAGGGGAAGAGGCTGGAAACACCATATATTTT TRBJ1-3 TRBD1 TRBV27 16
CAASPWTSGNNEQFF TGTGCCGCGAGTCCGTGGACTAGCGGGAACAATGAGCAGTTCTTC TRBJ2-1 TRBD2 TRBV6-1 15
CASTAAGGRRYEQYF TGTGCCAGCACAGCCGCGGGCGGGAGGCGCTACGAGCAGTACTTC TRBJ2-7 TRBD2 TRBV28 15
CASSWESSYEQYF TGCGCCAGCAGCTGGGAGAGCTCCTACGAGCAGTACTTC TRBJ2-7 . TRBV5-1 13
CASSSGQGAGNTIYF TGCGCCAGCAGCTCGGGACAGGGGGCTGGAAACACCATATATTTT TRBJ1-3 TRBD1 TRBV5-1 15
CASSVGIGRDPYNEQFF TGTGCCAGCAGCGTAGGTATCGGGAGGGACCCCTACAATGAGCAGTTCTTC TRBJ2-1 TRBD2 TRBV9 17
CASSSGGNIQYF TGTGCCAGCAGCTCCGGGGGAAACATTCAGTACTTC TRBJ2-4 . TRBV11-2 12
CASSEKDTYEQYF TGTGCCAGCAGTGAAAAGGACACCTACGAGCAGTACTTC TRBJ2-7 . TRBV6-1 13
CASSPGTSGHNEQFF TGTGCCAGCAGCCCCGGGACTAGCGGACACAATGAGCAGTTCTTC TRBJ2-1 TRBD2 TRBV11-1 15
CASSLSQGRETQYF TGTGCCAGCAGTTTGTCGCAGGGTAGGGAGACCCAGTACTTC TRBJ2-5 . TRBV27 14
CASSLDTGSDTQYF TGCGCCAGCAGCTTGGATACAGGATCAGATACGCAGTATTTT TRBJ2-3 . TRBV5-1 14
CASSEDTGAPTEAFF TGTGCCAGCAGCGAAGACACAGGGGCGCCCACTGAAGCTTTCTTT TRBJ1-1 TRBD1 TRBV7-9 15
CASSQGGLGVWTGELFF TGTGCCAGCAGCCAAGGAGGACTAGGGGTGTGGACCGGGGAGCTGTTTTTT TRBJ2-2 TRBD2 TRBV4-2 17
CASSVGQFRETQYF TGTGCCAGCAGCGTGGGACAGTTCCGAGAGACCCAGTACTTC TRBJ2-5 TRBD1 TRBV6-5 14
CASRAGLAAGELFF TGTGCCAGCAGGGCCGGACTAGCCGCCGGGGAGCTGTTTTTT TRBJ2-2 TRBD2 TRBV7-9 14
CASSLGAGWSYEQYF TGTGCCAGCAGTTTGGGGGCAGGGTGGTCCTACGAGCAGTACTTC TRBJ2-7 . TRBV27 15
CASSAAREYGEQYF TGTGCCAGCAGTGCGGCTCGGGAGTATGGCGAGCAGTACTTC TRBJ2-7 . TRBV6-1 14
CASNAGSNTGELFF TGCGCCAGCAATGCGGGTTCGAACACCGGGGAGCTGTTTTTT TRBJ2-2 . TRBV5-1 14
CASSVAVNTEAFF TGTGCCAGCAGCGTAGCGGTGAACACTGAAGCTTTCTTT TRBJ1-1 . TRBV9 13
CASSLFGRGNTEAFF TGTGCCAGCAGCTTATTTGGGCGGGGGAACACTGAAGCTTTCTTT TRBJ1-1 . TRBV11-2 15